This T cell receptor beta chain was recorded in a study of blood T cell repertoires in COVID-19. Looking at the study overall: Samples representing acute and convalescent COVID-19 were sourced from the United States, Italy and Spain. PBMCs, B-cell-depleted T cells, or T cells were the source of the cDNA or gDNA that made up the material.

Looked up from germline, CDR1 is SGHRS and CDR2 is YFSETQ. J was trimmed by 5 bases and V by 3 bases; bases with no gene match: 6. The CDR3 is 15 residues long. Original data processing: Amplification from reference gene primers served as the basis for estimated nucleated cell counts. Only in-frame clones appear in the TCRdb table, and some are missing; sequencing was by immunoSEQ multiplex PCR. Clonal size and the V and J genes are those of that table, whereas D and trimming came from the DNA. The sample lists 210,000 or so clones; under 90% were seen once. The material sequenced was peripheral blood. The origin of this receptor is a human donor in a cohort sampled during active COVID-19. The chain joins TRBV5-1 to TRBJ2-2; 8 nucleotides align to TRBD2. The CDR3 DNA reads TGCGCCAGCAGCTCAAGGACTAGCCGAACCGGGGAGCTGTTTTTT. Amino acid sequence: CASSSRTSRTGELFF.